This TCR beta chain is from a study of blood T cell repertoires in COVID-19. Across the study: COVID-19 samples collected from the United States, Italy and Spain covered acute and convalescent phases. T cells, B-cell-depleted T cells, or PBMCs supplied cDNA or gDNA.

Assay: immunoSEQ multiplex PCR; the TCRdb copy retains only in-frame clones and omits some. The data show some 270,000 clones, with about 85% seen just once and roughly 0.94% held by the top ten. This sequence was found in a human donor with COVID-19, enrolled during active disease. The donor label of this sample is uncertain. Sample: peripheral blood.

Here the CDR3 reads CASSLSGRPRNEQFF. CDR3 sequence (DNA): TGTGCCAGCAGTCTTAGCGGGAGGCCGAGGAATGAGCAGTTCTTC. The rearrangement joins TRBV6-2 or TRBV6-3 to TRBJ2-1; 10 bases align to TRBD2. The CDR3 is 15 amino acids. Germline CDR1 MNHEY, CDR2 SVGEGT. Trimming took 5 bases from V and 7 from J; bases not matched to a gene: 8.